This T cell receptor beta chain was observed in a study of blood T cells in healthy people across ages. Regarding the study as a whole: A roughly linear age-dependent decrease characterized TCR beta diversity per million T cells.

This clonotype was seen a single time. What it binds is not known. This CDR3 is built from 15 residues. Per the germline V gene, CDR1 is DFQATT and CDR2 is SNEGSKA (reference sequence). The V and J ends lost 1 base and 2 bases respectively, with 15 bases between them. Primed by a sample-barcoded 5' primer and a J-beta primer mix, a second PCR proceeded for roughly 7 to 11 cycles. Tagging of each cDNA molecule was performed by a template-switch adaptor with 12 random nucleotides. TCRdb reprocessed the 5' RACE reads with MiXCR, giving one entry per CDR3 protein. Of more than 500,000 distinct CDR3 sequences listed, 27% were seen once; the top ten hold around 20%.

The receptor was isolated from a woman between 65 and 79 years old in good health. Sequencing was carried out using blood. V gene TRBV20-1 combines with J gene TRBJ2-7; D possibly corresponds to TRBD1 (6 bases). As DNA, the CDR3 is TGCAGTGCTAGAGGGGCCACAGGGCTCCCCTACGAGCAGTACTTC. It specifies CSARGATGLPYEQYF.